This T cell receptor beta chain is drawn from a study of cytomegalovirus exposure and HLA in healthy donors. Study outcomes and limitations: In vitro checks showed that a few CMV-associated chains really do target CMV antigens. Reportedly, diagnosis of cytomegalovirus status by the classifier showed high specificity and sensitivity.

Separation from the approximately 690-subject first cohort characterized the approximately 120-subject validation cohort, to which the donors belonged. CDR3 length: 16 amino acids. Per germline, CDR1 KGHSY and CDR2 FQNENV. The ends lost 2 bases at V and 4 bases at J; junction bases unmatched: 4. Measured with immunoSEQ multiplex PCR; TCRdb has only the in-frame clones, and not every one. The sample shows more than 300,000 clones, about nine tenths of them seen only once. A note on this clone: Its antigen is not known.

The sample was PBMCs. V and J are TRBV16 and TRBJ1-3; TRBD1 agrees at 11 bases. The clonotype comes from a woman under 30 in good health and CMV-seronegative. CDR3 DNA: TGTGCCAGCAGCCAAGGACAGGGGGCGTCCGGAAACACCATATATTTT. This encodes CASSQGQGASGNTIYF. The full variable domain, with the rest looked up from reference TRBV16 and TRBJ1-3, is GEEVAQTPKHLVRGEGQKAKLYCAPIKGHSYVFWYQQVLKNEFKFLISFQNENVFDETGMPKERFSAKCLPNSPCSLEIQATKLEDSAVYFCASSQGQGASGNTIYFGEGSWLTVV.